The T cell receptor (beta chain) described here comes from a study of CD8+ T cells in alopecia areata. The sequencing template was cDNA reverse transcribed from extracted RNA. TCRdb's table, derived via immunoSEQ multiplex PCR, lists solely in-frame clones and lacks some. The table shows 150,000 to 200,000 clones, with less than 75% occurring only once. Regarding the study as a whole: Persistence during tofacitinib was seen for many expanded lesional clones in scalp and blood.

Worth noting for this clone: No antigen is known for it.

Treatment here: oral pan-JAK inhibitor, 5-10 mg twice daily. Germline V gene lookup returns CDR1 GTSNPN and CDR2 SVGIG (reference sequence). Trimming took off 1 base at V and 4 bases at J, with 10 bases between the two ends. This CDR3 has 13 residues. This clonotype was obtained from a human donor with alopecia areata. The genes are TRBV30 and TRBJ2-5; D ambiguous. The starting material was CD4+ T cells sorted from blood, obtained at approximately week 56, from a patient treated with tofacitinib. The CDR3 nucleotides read TGTGCCTGGAGTGACACCAGGTCAGAGACCCAGTACTTC. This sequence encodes CAWSDTRSETQYF.